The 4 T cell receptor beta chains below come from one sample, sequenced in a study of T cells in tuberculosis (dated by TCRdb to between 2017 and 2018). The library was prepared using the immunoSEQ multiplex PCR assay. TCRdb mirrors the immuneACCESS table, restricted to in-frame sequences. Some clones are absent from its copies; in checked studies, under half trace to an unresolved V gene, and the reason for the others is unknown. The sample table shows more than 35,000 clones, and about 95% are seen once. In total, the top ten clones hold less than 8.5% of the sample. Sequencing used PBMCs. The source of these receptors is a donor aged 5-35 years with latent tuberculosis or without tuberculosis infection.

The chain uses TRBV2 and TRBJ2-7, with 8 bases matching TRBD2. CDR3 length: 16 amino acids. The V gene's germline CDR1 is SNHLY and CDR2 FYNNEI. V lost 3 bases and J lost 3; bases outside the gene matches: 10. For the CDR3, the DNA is TGTGCCAGCAGTGATATACCGGGACTAGGGATCTACGAGCAGTACTTC. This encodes CASSDIPGLGIYEQYF.

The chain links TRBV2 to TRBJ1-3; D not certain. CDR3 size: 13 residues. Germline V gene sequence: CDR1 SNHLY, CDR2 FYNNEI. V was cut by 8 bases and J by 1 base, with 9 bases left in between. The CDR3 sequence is CASVRGSGNTIYF. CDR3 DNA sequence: TGTGCCAGCGTGCGAGGATCTGGAAACACCATATATTTT.

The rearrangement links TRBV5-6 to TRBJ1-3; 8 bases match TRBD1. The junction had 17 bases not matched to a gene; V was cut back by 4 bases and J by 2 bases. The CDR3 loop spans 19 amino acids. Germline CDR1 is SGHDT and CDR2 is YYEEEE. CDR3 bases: TGTGCCAGCAGCCCATATCAGGGGGCCACGGGCCCTCCTGGAAACACCATATATTTT. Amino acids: CASSPYQGATGPPGNTIYF.

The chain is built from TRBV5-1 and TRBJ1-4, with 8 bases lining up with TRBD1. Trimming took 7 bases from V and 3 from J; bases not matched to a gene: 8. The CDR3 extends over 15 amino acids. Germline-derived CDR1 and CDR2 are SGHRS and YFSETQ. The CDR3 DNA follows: TGCGCCAGCCGGCCAGGGGGCGATCCTAATGAAAAACTGTTTTTT. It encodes CASRPGGDPNEKLFF.